Detailed here is one T cell receptor (beta chain). Its antigen is not identified. This entry comes from a study of T cell responses to AZD1222 COVID-19 vaccine. Whole-study findings and limits: Reports say nearly half of spike-specific TCRs go after unmutated variant regions. Repertoire sampling happened only post peak T cell response. Clonal diversity may have been underestimated in mostly white British donors.

V gave up 0 bases and J gave up 7 bases; unmatched junction bases: 4. Germline V gene lookup returns CDR1 LGHNA and CDR2 YNFKEQ. The CDR3 is made up of 16 amino acids. Sequencing used immunoSEQ multiplex PCR; TCRdb keeps in-frame clones, though not all of them. The sample contains 150,000 to 200,000 clones, just under 95% of which appear only once. Specimen: peripheral blood, collected on day 0 of AZD1222 vaccination. The origin of this receptor is an adult in good health. The rearrangement uses TRBV4-2 and TRBJ1-5; 12 nucleotides align to TRBD1. The CDR3 region has the DNA TGTGCCAGCAGCCAAGAGGGGACAGGGGGCGACCAGCCCCAGCATTTT. Its protein product is CASSQEGTGGDQPQHF.